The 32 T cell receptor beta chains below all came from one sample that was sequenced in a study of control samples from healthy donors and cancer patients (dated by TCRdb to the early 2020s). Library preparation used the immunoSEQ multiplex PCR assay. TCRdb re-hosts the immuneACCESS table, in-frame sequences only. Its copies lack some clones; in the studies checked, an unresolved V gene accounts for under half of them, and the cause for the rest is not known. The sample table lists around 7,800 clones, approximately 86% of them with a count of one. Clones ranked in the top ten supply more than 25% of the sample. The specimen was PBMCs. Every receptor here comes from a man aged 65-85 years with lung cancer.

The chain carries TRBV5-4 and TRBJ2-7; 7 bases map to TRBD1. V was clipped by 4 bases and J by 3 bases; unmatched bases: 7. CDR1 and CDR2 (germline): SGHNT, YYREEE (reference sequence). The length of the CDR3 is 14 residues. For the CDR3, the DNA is TGTGCCAGCAGCCGTACAGGGGAAATCTACGAGCAGTACTTC. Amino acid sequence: CASSRTGEIYEQYF.

The CDR3 protein is CASSSASGLLDTQYF. The CDR3 nucleotides read TGCGCCAGCAGCTCGGCTAGCGGGCTCCTGGATACGCAGTATTTT. This chain uses TRBV5-1 with TRBJ2-3; TRBD2 aligns across 8 bases. The CDR3 runs 15 residues. Germline loops: CDR1 SGHRS, CDR2 YFSETQ. J lost 6 bases, V lost 3 bases, and 9 bases had no gene match.

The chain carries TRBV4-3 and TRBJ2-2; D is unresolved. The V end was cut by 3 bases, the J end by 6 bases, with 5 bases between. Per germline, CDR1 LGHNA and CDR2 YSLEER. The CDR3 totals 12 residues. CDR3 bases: TGCGCCAGCAGCCACAACCCCGGGGAGCTGTTTTTT. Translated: CASSHNPGELFF.

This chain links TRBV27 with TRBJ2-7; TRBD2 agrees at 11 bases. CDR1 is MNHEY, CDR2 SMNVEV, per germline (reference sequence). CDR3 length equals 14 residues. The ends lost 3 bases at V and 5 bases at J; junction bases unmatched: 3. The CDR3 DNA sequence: TGTGCCAGCAGTTTTCTAGCGGGAGGCCACGAGCAGTACTTC. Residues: CASSFLAGGHEQYF.

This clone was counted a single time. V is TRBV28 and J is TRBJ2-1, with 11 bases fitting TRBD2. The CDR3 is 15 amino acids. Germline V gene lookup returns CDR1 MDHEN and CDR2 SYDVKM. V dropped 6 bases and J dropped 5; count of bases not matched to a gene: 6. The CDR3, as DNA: TGTGCCAGCAGATCCGGGACTAGCGGAAACAATGAGCAGTTCTTC. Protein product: CASRSGTSGNNEQFF.

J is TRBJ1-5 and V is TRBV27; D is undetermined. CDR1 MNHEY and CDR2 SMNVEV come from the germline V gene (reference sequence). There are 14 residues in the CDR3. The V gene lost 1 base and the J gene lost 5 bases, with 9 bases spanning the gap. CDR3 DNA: TGTGCCAGCAGTTTATACAGCCCAGATCAGCCCCAGCATTTT. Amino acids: CASSLYSPDQPQHF.

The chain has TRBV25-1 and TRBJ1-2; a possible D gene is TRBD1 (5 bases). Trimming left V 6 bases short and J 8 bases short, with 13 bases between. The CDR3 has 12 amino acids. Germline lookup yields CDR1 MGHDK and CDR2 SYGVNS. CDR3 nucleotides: TGTGCCAGCAGGTCAGGGAATAGGGGCTACACCTTC. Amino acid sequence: CASRSGNRGYTF.

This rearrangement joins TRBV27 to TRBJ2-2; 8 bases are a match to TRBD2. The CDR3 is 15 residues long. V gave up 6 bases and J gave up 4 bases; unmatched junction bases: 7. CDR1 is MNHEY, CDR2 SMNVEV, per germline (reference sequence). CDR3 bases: TGTGCCAGCAGAATAGCGGGAAGCCTCACCGGGGAGCTGTTTTTT. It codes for CASRIAGSLTGELFF.

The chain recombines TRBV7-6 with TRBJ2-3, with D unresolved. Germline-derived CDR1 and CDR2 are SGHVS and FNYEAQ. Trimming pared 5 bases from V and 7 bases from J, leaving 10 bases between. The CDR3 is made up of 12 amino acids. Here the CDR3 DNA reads TGTGCCAGCAGCGACGCTAGAAATACGCAGTATTTT. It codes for CASSDARNTQYF.

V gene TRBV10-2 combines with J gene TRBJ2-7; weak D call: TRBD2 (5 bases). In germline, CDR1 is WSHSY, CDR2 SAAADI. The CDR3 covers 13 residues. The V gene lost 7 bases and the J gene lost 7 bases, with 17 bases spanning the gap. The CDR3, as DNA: TGCGCCAGCACCGAGTCGCTTTTAGCGGAGCAGTACTTC. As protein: CASTESLLAEQYF.

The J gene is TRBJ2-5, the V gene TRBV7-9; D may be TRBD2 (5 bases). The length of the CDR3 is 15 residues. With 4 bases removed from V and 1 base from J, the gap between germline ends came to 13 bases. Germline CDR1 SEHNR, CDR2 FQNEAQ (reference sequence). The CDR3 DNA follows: TGTGCCAGCAGCTCCCAATCAGGAGGCCAAGAGACCCAGTACTTC. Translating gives CASSSQSGGQETQYF.

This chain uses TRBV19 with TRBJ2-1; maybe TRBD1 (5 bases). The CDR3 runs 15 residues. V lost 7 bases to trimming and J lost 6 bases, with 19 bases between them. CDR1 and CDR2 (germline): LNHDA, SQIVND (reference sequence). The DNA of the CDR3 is TGTGCCAGTACCCGATTTGACTCCCAGGGCAATGAGCAGTTCTTC. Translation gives CASTRFDSQGNEQFF.

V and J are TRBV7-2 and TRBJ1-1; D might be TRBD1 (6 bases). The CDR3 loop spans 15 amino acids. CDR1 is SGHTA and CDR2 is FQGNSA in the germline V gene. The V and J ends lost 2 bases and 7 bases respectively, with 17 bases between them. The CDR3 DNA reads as TGTGCCAGCAGCTTATATGGGGGGCAAGGTGGTGAAGCTTTCTTT. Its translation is CASSLYGGQGGEAFF.

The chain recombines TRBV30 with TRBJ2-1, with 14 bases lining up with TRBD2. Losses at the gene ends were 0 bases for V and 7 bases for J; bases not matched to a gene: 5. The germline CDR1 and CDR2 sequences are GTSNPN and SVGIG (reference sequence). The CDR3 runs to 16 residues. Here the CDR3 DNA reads TGTGCCTGGAGTGTTGGGACTAGCGGGAGAGGAAATGAGCAGTTCTTC. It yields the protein CAWSVGTSGRGNEQFF.

The CDR3 DNA reads TGCAGCGTTGAAGAAGGTGGGGGGGCAAAATACAATGAGCAGTTCTTC. Amino acids: CSVEEGGGAKYNEQFF. V gene TRBV29-1 combines with J gene TRBJ2-1; a possible D gene is TRBD2 (7 bases). Germline loops: CDR1 SQVTM, CDR2 ANQGSEA. This CDR3 contains 16 residues. V was clipped by 0 bases and J by 4 bases, with 16 bases between them.

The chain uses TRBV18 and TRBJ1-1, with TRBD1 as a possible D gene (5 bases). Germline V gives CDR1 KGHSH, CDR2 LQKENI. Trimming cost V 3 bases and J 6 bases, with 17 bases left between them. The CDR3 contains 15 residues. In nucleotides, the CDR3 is TGTGCCAGCTCACCTTTGGGGGTTTCGAGCGCTGAAGCTTTCTTT. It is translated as CASSPLGVSSAEAFF.

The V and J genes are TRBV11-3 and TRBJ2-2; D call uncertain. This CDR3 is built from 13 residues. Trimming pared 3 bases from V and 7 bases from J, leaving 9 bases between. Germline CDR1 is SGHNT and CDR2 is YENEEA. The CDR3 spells CASSLSGNGELFF. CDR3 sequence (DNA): TGTGCCAGCAGCTTGTCGGGTAACGGGGAGCTGTTTTTT.

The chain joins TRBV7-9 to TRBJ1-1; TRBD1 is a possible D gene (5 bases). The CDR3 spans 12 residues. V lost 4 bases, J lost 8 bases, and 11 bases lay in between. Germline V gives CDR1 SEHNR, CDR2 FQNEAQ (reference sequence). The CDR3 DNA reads TGTGCCAGCAGCTCAAACGGGGGAGAAGCTTTCTTT. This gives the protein CASSSNGGEAFF.

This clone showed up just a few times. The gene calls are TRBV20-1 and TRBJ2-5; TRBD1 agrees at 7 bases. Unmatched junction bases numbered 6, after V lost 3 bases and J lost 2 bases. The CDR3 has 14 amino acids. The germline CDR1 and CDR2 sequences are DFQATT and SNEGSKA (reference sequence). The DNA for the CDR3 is TGCAGTGCTAGTCCCGGGACAGCTCAAGAGACCCAGTACTTC. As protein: CSASPGTAQETQYF.

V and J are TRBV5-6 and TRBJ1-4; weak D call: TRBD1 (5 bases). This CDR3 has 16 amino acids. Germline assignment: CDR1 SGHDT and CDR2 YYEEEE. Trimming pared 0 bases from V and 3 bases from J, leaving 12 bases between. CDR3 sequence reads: CASSLAESGSNEKLFF. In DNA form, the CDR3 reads TGTGCCAGCAGCTTGGCCGAGTCAGGGTCTAATGAAAAACTGTTTTTT.

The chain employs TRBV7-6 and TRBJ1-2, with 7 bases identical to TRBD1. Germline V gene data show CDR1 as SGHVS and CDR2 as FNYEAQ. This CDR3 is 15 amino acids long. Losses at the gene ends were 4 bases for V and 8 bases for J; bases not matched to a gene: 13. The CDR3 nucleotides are TGTGCCAGCAGCTCAACTATACAGGGGTGGAGGGGCTACACCTTC. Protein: CASSSTIQGWRGYTF.

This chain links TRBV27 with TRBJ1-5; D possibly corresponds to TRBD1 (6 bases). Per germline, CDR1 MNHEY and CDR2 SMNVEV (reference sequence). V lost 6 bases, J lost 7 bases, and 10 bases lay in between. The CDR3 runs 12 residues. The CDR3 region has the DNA TGTGCCAGCAGGAAGGGGGGGCAGCCCCAGCATTTT. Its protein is CASRKGGQPQHF.

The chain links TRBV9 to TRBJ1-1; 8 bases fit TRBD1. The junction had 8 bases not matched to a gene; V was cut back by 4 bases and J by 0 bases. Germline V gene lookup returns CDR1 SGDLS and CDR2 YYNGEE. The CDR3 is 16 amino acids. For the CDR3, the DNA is TGTGCCAGCAGCTTCCTCCGGACAGGGATGAACACTGAAGCTTTCTTT. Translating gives CASSFLRTGMNTEAFF.

For the CDR3, the DNA is TGTGCCAGCAGTATCACGGATAGCAATCAGCCCCAGCATTTT. This encodes CASSITDSNQPQHF. The V call is TRBV6-5, the J call TRBJ1-5; D gene uncertain. The germline gives CDR1 MNHEY, CDR2 SVGAGI. Trimming stripped 5 bases from V and 0 bases from J, with 8 bases between. The CDR3 spans 14 residues.

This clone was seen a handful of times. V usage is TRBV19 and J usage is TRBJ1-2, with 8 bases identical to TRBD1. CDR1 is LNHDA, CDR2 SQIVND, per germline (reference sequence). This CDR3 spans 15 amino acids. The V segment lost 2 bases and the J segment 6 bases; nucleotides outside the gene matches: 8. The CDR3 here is CASSIKLAGGDGYTF. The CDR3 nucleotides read TGTGCCAGTAGTATAAAACTGGCAGGGGGCGATGGCTACACCTTC.

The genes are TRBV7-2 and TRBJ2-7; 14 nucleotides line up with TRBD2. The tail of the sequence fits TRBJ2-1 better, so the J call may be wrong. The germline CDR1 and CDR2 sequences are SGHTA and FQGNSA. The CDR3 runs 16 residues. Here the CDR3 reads CASSLEGTSGRNEQFF. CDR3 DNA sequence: TGTGCCAGCAGCTTAGAAGGGACTAGCGGGAGAAATGAGCAGTTCTTC.

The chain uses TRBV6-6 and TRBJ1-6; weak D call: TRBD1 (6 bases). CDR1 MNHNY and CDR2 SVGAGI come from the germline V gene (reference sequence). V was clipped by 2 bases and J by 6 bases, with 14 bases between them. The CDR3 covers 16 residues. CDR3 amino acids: CASSYQAGGSNSPLHF. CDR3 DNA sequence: TGTGCCAGCAGTTACCAAGCGGGGGGCAGTAATTCACCCCTCCACTTT.

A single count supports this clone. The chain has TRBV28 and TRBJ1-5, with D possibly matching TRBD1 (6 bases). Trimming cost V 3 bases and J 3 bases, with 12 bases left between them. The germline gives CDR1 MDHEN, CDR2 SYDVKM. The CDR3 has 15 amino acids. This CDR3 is CASSLGATDNQPQHF. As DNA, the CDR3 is TGTGCCAGCAGTTTGGGGGCCACGGACAATCAGCCCCAGCATTTT.

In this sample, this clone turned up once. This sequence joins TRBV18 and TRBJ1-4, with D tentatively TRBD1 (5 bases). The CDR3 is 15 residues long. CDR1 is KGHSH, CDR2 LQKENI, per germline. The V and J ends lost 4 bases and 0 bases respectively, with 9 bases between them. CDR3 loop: CASSRRQSTNEKLFF. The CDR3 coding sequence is TGTGCCAGCTCACGGAGACAGTCAACTAATGAAAAACTGTTTTTT.

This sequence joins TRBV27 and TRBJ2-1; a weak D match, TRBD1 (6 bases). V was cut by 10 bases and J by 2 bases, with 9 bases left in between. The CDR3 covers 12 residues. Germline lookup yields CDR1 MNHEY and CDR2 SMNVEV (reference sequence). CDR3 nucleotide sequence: TGTGCCACCGGGACACCCTACAATGAGCAGTTCTTC. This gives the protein CATGTPYNEQFF.

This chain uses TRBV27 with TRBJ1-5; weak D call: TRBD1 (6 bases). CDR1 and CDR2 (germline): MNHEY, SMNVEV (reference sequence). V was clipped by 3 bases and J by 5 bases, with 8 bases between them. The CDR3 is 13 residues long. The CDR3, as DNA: TGTGCCAGCAGTTTGCGACAGGATCAGCCCCAGCATTTT. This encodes CASSLRQDQPQHF.

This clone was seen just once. CDR3 sequence: CASRQTSRSTDTQYF. The CDR3, as DNA: TGTGCCAGCAGACAGACCTCCAGAAGCACAGATACGCAGTATTTT. The chain couples TRBV27 to TRBJ2-3; D remains unclear. Per the germline V gene, CDR1 is MNHEY and CDR2 is SMNVEV (reference sequence). The CDR3 length is 15 residues. With 6 bases removed from V and 0 bases from J, the gap between germline ends came to 13 bases.